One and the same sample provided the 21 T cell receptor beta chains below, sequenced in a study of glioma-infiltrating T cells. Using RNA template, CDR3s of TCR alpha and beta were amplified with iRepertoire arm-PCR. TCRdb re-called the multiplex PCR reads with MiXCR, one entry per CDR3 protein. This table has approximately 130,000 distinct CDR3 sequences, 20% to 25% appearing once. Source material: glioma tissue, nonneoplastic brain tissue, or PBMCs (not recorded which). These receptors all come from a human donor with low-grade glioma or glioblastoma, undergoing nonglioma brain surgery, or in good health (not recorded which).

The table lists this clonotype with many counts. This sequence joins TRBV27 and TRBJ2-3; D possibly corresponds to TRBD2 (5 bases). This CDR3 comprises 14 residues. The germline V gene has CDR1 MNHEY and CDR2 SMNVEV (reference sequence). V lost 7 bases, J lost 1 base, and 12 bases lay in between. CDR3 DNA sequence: TGTGCCAGCACTCTCCGGCGGGGCACAGATACGCAGTATTTT. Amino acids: CASTLRRGTDTQYF.

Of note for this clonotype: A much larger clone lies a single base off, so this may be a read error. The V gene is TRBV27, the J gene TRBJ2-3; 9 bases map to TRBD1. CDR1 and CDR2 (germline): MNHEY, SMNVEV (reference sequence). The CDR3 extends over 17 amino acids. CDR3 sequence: CDSSPIRQGVSTDTQYF. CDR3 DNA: TGTGACAGCAGTCCGATCCGACAGGGGGTATCCACAGATACGCAGTATTTT.

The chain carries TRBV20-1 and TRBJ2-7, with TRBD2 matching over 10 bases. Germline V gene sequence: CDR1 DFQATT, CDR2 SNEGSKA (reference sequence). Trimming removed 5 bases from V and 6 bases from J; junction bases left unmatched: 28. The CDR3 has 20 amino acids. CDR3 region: CSADHVERTSGGALGCEQYV. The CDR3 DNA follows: TGCAGTGCTGACCATGTCGAAAGGACTAGCGGTGGGGCCCTCGGCTGCGAGCAGTACGTC.

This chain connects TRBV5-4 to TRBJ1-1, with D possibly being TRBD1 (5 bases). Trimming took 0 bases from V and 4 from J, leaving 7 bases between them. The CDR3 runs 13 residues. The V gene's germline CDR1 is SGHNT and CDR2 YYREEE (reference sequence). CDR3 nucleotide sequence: TGTGCCAGCAGCTTGGACACAGGCACTGAAGCTTTCTTT. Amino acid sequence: CASSLDTGTEAFF.

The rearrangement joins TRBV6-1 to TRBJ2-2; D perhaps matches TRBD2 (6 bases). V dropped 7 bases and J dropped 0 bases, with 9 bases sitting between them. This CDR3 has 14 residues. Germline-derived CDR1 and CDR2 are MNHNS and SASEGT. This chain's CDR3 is CASTLAPNTGELFF. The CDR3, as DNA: TGTGCCAGCACTCTAGCGCCGAACACCGGGGAGCTGTTTTTT.

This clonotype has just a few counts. CDR3 nucleotide sequence: TGTGCCAGCAGCCCCGGGGGGAGAAATGAGCAGTTCTTC. This sequence encodes CASSPGGRNEQFF. This chain uses TRBV7-3 with TRBJ2-1; 7 bases are a match to TRBD2. The CDR3 contains 13 residues. The V gene's germline CDR1 is SGHTA and CDR2 FQGTGA. J was trimmed by 7 bases and V by 5 bases; bases with no gene match: 5.

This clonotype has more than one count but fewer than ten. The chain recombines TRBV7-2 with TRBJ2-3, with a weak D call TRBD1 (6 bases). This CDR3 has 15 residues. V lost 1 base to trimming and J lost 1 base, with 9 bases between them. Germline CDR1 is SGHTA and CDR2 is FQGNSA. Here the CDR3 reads CASSLGTDRTDTQYF. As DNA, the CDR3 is TGTGCCAGCAGCTTAGGGACAGACCGCACAGATACGCAGTATTTT.

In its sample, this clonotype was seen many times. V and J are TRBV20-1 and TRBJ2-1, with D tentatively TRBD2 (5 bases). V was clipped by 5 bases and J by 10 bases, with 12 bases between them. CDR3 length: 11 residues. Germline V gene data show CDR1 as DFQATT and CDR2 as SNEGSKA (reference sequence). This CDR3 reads CSAPGNLEQFF. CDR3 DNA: TGCAGTGCTCCCGGGAACCTCGAGCAGTTCTTC.

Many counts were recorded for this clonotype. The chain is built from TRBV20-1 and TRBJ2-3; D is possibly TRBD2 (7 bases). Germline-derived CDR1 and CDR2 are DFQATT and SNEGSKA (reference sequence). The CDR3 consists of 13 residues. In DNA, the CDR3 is TGCAGGGGGCGGGGGACAACCACAGATACGCAGTATTTT. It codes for CRGRGTTTDTQYF.

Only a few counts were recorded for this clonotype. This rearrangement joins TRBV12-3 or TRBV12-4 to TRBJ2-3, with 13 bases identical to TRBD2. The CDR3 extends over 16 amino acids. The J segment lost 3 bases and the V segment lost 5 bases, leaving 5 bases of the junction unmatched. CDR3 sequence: CASSETSGGSTDTQYF. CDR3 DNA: TGTGCCAGCAGTGAGACTAGCGGGGGGTCTACAGATACGCAGTATTTT.

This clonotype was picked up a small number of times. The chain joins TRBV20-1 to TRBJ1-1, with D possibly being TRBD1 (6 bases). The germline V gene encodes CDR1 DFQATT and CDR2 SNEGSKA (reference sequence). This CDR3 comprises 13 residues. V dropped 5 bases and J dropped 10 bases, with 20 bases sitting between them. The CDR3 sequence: CSAAEHRVRGAFF. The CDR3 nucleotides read TGCAGTGCTGCAGAACACAGGGTTCGTGGAGCTTTCTTT.

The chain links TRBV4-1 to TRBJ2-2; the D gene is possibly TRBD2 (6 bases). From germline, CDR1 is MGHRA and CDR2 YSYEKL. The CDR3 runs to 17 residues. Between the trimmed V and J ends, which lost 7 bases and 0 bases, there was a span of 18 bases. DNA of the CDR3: TGCGCCAGCACCCACAAGGTGGGAGGAACGAACACCGGGGAGCTGTTTTTT. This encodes CASTHKVGGTNTGELFF.

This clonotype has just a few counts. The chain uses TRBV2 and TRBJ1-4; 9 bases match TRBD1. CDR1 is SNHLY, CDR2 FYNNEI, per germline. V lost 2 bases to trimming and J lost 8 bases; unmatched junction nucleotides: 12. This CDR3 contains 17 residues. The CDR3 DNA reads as TGTGCCAGCAGTGAATCGGATGTGGGGACAGGGAAGGAAAAACTGTTTTTT. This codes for CASSESDVGTGKEKLFF.

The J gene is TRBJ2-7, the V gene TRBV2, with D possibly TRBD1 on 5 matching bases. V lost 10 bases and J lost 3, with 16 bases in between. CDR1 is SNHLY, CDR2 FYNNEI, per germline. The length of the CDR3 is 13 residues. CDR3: CANSVTQGYEQYV. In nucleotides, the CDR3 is TGTGCCAACTCAGTGACCCAGGGCTACGAGCAGTACGTC.

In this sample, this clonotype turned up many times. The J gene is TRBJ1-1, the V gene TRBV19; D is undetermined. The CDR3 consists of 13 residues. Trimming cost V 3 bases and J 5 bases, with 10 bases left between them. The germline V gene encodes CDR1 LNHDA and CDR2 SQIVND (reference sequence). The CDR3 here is CASSIGYSTEAFF. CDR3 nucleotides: TGTGCCAGTAGTATTGGTTATTCGACTGAAGCTTTCTTT.

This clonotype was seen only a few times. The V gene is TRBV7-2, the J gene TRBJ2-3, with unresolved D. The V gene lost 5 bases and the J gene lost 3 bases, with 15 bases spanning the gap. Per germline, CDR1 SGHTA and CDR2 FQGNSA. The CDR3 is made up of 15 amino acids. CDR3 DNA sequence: TGTGCCAGCAGCCCCCAGGCCCCCCCAACAGATACGCAGTATTTT. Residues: CASSPQAPPTDTQYF.

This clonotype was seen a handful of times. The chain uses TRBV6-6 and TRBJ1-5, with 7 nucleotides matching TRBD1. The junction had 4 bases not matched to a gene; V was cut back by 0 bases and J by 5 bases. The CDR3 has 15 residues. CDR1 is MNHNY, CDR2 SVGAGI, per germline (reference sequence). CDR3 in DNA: TGTGCCAGCAGTTACTCCCGGGACAGCGATCAGCCCCAGCATTTT. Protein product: CASSYSRDSDQPQHF.

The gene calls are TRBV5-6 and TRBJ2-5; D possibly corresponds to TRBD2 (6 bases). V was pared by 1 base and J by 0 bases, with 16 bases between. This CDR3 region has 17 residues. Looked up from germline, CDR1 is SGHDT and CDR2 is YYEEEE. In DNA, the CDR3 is TGTGCCAGCAGCTTGCCCCTAGCGTACCGAAACCAAGAGACCCAGTACTTC. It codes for CASSLPLAYRNQETQYF.

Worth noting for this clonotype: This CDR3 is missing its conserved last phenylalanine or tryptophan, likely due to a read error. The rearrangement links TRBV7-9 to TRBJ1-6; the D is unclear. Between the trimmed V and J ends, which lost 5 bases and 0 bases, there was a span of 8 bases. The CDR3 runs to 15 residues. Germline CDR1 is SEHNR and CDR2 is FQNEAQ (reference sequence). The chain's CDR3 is CASSPEISYNSPLHV. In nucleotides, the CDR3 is TGTGCCAGCAGCCCCGAGATCTCCTATAATTCACCCCTCCACGTT.

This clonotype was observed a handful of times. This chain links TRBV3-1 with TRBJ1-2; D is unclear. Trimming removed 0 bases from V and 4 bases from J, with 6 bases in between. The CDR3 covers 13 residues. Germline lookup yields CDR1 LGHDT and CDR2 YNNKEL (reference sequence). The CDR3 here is CASSQERLYGYTF. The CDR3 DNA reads TGTGCCAGCAGCCAAGAGCGCCTCTATGGCTACACCTTC. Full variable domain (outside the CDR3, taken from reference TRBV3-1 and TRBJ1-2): DTAVSQTPKYLVTQMGNDKSIKCEQNLGHDTMYWYKQDSKKFLKIMFSYNNKELIINETVPNRFSPKSPDKAHLNLHINSLELGDSAVYFCASSQERLYGYTFGSGTRLTVV.

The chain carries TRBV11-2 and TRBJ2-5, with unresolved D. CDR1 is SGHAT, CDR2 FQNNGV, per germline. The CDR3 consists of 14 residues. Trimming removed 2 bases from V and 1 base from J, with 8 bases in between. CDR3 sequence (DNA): TGTGCCAGCAGCTTATCCGCAAGCCAAGAGACCCAGTACTTC. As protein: CASSLSASQETQYF.